What follows is one T cell receptor beta chain and its context. Its target is unknown. This record comes from a study of T cells after yellow fever vaccination. Study results and caveats: When the response was secondary, it was weaker but reached its peak faster, day 5 versus 15. A small proportion of clonotypes was detected in both the CD4 and CD8 compartments. One caveat is that FACS-sorted repertoires could contain abundant clonotypes contaminating from the bulk population. Post-booster repertoires again held most primary-vaccination clones (approximately 96% CD4, just under 90% CD8).

This CDR3 spans 12 amino acids. The germline gives CDR1 SEHNR, CDR2 FQNEAQ (reference sequence). The V and J ends lost 3 bases and 1 base respectively, with 3 bases between them. Using its own MiXCR run on the 5' RACE reads, TCRdb lists one record per CDR3 protein. The table records 500,000 to 700,000 distinct CDR3 sequences, about 19% of them present only once. Sequencing was performed on PBMCs, taken 15 days after the yellow fever booster vaccination. The receptor was isolated from a man between 25 and 39 years old who received the YFV17D yellow fever vaccine. The V and J genes are TRBV7-9 and TRBJ1-1, with no clear D. CDR3 nucleotide sequence: TGTGCCAGCAGCTTGTGGAACACTGAAGCTTTCTTT. Its protein product is CASSLWNTEAFF.